Below are 17 T cell receptor beta chains sequenced from a single sample in a study of blood T cell repertoires in COVID-19. Assay used: immunoSEQ multiplex PCR; TCRdb lists only in-frame clones, some missing. The sample has tens of thousands of clones; over 80% are singletons. The sequenced sample consisted of peripheral blood. These receptors came from a human donor in a cohort sampled during active COVID-19.

The chain has TRBV5-5 and TRBJ2-3; 7 bases map to TRBD1. This CDR3 is 16 amino acids long. Per germline, CDR1 SGHKS and CDR2 YYEKEE (reference sequence). J gave up 6 bases and V 6 bases, and 16 bases lay outside the gene matches. The CDR3 DNA is TGTGCCAGCATCCCCCTGCCGACAGGGTTCAGGGATACGCAGTATTTT. Amino acids: CASIPLPTGFRDTQYF.

The chain couples TRBV14 to TRBJ2-1; tentatively, D is TRBD2 (5 bases). CDR3 size: 14 residues. CDR1 is SGHDN and CDR2 is FVKESK in the germline V gene. Trimming shortened V by 2 bases and J by 8 bases, and 13 bases separated the two germline ends. The CDR3 spells CASSQRASKDEQFF. CDR3 coding DNA: TGTGCCAGCAGCCAAAGGGCTAGCAAGGATGAGCAGTTCTTC.

The V call is TRBV6-5, the J call TRBJ1-2, with TRBD1 as a possible D gene (5 bases). The CDR3 loop spans 14 amino acids. The germline gives CDR1 MNHEY, CDR2 SVGAGI. The V and J ends lost 5 bases and 8 bases respectively, with 18 bases between them. CDR3 nucleotides: TGTGCCAGCAGTCCCCCGGCGGGGGTGGTGGGCTACACCTTC. This encodes CASSPPAGVVGYTF.

This clone was observed a handful of times. The chain is built from TRBV27 and TRBJ2-7; D uncertain. Between the trimmed V and J ends, which lost 5 bases and 4 bases, there was a span of 9 bases. Germline V gene lookup returns CDR1 MNHEY and CDR2 SMNVEV (reference sequence). This CDR3 region has 12 residues. The CDR3 spells CASSVPTYEQYF. CDR3 bases: TGTGCCAGCAGTGTACCCACTTACGAGCAGTACTTC.

The chain couples TRBV5-6 to TRBJ2-7; 7 nucleotides align to TRBD1. The CDR3 is 13 residues long. Losses at the gene ends were 4 bases for V and 7 bases for J; bases not matched to a gene: 8. CDR1 SGHDT and CDR2 YYEEEE come from the germline V gene. The chain's CDR3 is CASSDRAFKEQYF. CDR3 bases: TGTGCCAGCAGCGACAGGGCGTTTAAGGAGCAGTACTTC.

The CDR3 reads CASSLLAGGEETQYF. The CDR3, as DNA: TGTGCCAGCAGCTTACTAGCGGGGGGAGAAGAGACCCAGTACTTC. This chain uses TRBV3-1 (or the pseudogene TRBV3-2) with TRBJ2-5, with 12 bases aligning to TRBD2. Trimming cost V 5 bases and J 3 bases; bases outside gene matches: 4. This CDR3 contains 15 residues. Germline-derived CDR1 and CDR2 are LGHDT and YNNKEL (reference sequence).

The chain recombines TRBV29-1 with TRBJ1-4, with unresolved D. Germline CDR1 and CDR2: SQVTM and ANQGSEA. The CDR3 spans 14 residues. Deletions cut 6 bases from V and 0 bases from J, with 11 bases between. CDR3 region: CSVHSGSTNEKLFF. The CDR3 DNA follows: TGCAGCGTACATTCCGGGTCAACTAATGAAAAACTGTTTTTT.

The chain is built from TRBV7-9 and TRBJ1-1; possible D gene TRBD1, 5 bases. This CDR3 has 14 amino acids. V lost 3 bases, J lost 0 bases, and 8 bases lay in between. Germline-derived CDR1 and CDR2 are SEHNR and FQNEAQ (reference sequence). The CDR3 here is CASSFMDMNTEAFF. As DNA, the CDR3 is TGTGCCAGCAGCTTTATGGACATGAACACTGAAGCTTTCTTT.

The table lists this clone with a count of one. In DNA form, the CDR3 reads TGTGCTAGTGGTTTGGCGCCAGAAGAGACCCAGTACTTC. Its translation is CASGLAPEETQYF. This chain links TRBV12-5 with TRBJ2-5; the D is unclear. The CDR3 has 13 amino acids. The germline CDR1 and CDR2 sequences are LGHNT and FRNRAP. Trimming stripped 1 base from V and 3 bases from J, with 6 bases between.

This clone was counted a few times. J is TRBJ1-2 and V is TRBV25-1, with D hard to call. Germline V lookup: CDR1 MGHDK, CDR2 SYGVNS. The ends were cut back, 5 bases at V and 4 bases at J, with 8 bases in the middle. The CDR3 runs to 12 residues. This chain's CDR3 is CASSQRFYGYTF. In DNA, the CDR3 is TGTGCCAGCAGTCAGAGGTTCTATGGCTACACCTTC.

This rearrangement joins TRBV7-9 to TRBJ2-2, with 10 positions matching TRBD2. CDR1 is SEHNR, CDR2 FQNEAQ, per germline (reference sequence). V lost 1 base to trimming and J lost 1 base; unmatched junction nucleotides: 0. This CDR3 is 16 amino acids long. The CDR3 DNA follows: TGTGCCAGCAGCTTAGGACTAGCGGGGAACACCGGGGAGCTGTTTTTT. This encodes CASSLGLAGNTGELFF.

This clone was found once. CDR3 sequence (DNA): TGTGCCAGCAGTTACTCTGGACTGCGGAACACTGAAGCTTTCTTT. Protein sequence: CASSYSGLRNTEAFF. The chain couples TRBV6-5 to TRBJ1-1; D uncertain. The V gene's germline CDR1 is MNHEY and CDR2 SVGAGI. The CDR3 is 15 residues long. With 0 bases removed from V and 1 base from J, the gap between germline ends came to 9 bases.

This clone was observed a single time. The chain recombines TRBV7-9 with TRBJ2-3; weak D call: TRBD2 (6 bases). From germline, CDR1 is SEHNR and CDR2 FQNEAQ (reference sequence). CDR3 length: 16 residues. The V gene lost 2 bases and the J gene lost 6 bases, with 18 bases spanning the gap. CDR3 coding DNA: TGTGCCAGCAGCTTATCTAGCGTTTTCCAAGTGGATACGCAGTATTTT. As protein: CASSLSSVFQVDTQYF.

The chain combines TRBV10-3 with TRBJ1-2; D gene uncertain. Per germline, CDR1 ENHRY and CDR2 SYGVKD. V was shortened by 0 bases and J by 10 bases, with 9 bases between the two germline ends. This CDR3 is 12 amino acids long. The CDR3: CAISESNIVYTF. CDR3 nucleotide sequence: TGTGCCATCAGTGAGTCGAACATTGTCTACACCTTC.

The chain joins TRBV2 to TRBJ1-1; D perhaps matches TRBD1 (5 bases). Germline V gene data show CDR1 as SNHLY and CDR2 as FYNNEI. The CDR3 totals 13 residues. V was trimmed by 5 bases and J by 1 base, leaving 8 bases between them. CDR3: CASSRQQNTEAFF. In nucleotides, the CDR3 is TGTGCCAGCAGTAGACAGCAGAACACTGAAGCTTTCTTT.

The chain has TRBV5-1 and TRBJ2-7; 9 bases are a match to TRBD1. This CDR3 has 15 residues. Germline V gene data show CDR1 as SGHRS and CDR2 as YFSETQ. V shed 3 bases, J shed 3 bases, and the junction held 7 bases outside the gene matches. In DNA, the CDR3 is TGCGCCAGCAGCTACTCCGGGACAGGGATCTACGAGCAGTACTTC. It yields the protein CASSYSGTGIYEQYF.

The chain is built from TRBV27 and TRBJ2-6; no clear D. CDR3 length equals 15 residues. Germline loops: CDR1 MNHEY, CDR2 SMNVEV (reference sequence). Trimming shortened V by 2 bases and J by 2 bases, and 7 bases separated the two germline ends. CDR3 bases: TGTGCCAGCAGTTTAAGCCGGGCTGGGGCCAACGTCCTGACTTTC. It encodes CASSLSRAGANVLTF.